These 24 T cell receptor beta chains were all obtained from the same sample, sequenced in a study of technical replicates of blood from a few donors. The protocol was immunoSEQ multiplex PCR, while the TCRdb copy is restricted to in-frame clones and leaves out a portion. The table has around 57,000 clones, 85% to 95% seen once; the top ten hold approximately 0.2%. The sequenced sample was T cells isolated from PBMCs. The source is a human donor in good health.

V and J are TRBV29-1 and TRBJ2-1; 13 bases map to TRBD2. This CDR3 contains 18 residues. With V trimmed by 6 bases and J by 0 bases, 11 bases remained unmatched. Germline V CDR1 and CDR2: SQVTM, ANQGSEA. Written as DNA, the CDR3 is TGCAGCGTGGCCGGGACTAGCGGGGCCCCAAGCTCCTACAATGAGCAGTTCTTC. Its translation: CSVAGTSGAPSSYNEQFF.

The chain carries TRBV7-6 and TRBJ2-2; TRBD1 aligns across 10 bases. The germline V gene encodes CDR1 SGHVS and CDR2 FNYEAQ. This CDR3 spans 19 amino acids. The ends lost 4 bases at V and 5 bases at J; junction bases unmatched: 16. CDR3 bases: TGTGCCAGCAGCTACGATGCCGGGACAGGGGTTGGGGGTACCGGGGAGCTGTTTTTT. The encoded protein is CASSYDAGTGVGGTGELFF.

This clone came up once. The chain employs TRBV11-2 and TRBJ1-1, with D possibly TRBD1 on 5 matching bases. The CDR3 consists of 15 residues. Trimming took off 1 base at V and 4 bases at J, with 13 bases between the two ends. Germline V gene data show CDR1 as SGHAT and CDR2 as FQNNGV. In DNA form, the CDR3 reads TGTGCCAGCAGCTTAGCCTCAAGACAGAGCACTGAAGCTTTCTTT. It encodes CASSLASRQSTEAFF.

The gene calls are TRBV5-4 and TRBJ2-5, with 7 bases aligning to TRBD1. Trimming at V came to 4 bases and at J to 4 bases, leaving 4 bases not matched to a gene. CDR1 and CDR2 (germline): SGHNT, YYREEE (reference sequence). This CDR3 is built from 13 residues. Here the CDR3 DNA reads TGTGCCAGCAGCCTCGACAGGGCAGAGACCCAGTACTTC. It encodes CASSLDRAETQYF.

J is TRBJ1-6 and V is TRBV7-9; 8 bases align to TRBD1. The J segment lost 6 bases and the V segment lost 5 bases, leaving 15 bases of the junction unmatched. CDR3 length: 18 amino acids. Germline assignment: CDR1 SEHNR and CDR2 FQNEAQ (reference sequence). CDR3: CASSRRGQAPFGNSPLHF. For the CDR3, the DNA is TGTGCCAGCAGCCGTCGGGGACAGGCCCCTTTTGGTAATTCACCCCTCCACTTT.

The V gene is TRBV7-9, the J gene TRBJ2-5; TRBD1 matches 9 bases. The CDR3 is 14 residues long. V was clipped by 5 bases and J by 4 bases; unmatched bases: 5. In germline, CDR1 is SEHNR, CDR2 FQNEAQ (reference sequence). CDR3 coding DNA: TGTGCCAGCAGCCCGGGACAGGGCAGAGAGACCCAGTACTTC. This gives the protein CASSPGQGRETQYF. The full variable domain, completed using reference TRBV7-9 and TRBJ2-5, is DTGVSQNPRHKITKRGQNVTFRCDPISEHNRLYWYRQTLGQGPEFLTYFQNEAQLEKSRLLSDRFSAERPKGSFSTLEIQRTEQGDSAMYLCASSPGQGRETQYFGPGTRLLVL.

The gene calls are TRBV7-9 and TRBJ1-1; 9 bases are a match to TRBD1. The V gene end was trimmed by 5 bases and the J gene end by 3 bases; junction bases not matched to a gene: 10. Germline loops: CDR1 SEHNR, CDR2 FQNEAQ (reference sequence). The CDR3 runs to 16 residues. The CDR3 sequence is CASSQGQGGSDTEAFF. The CDR3 DNA is TGTGCCAGCAGCCAGGGACAGGGAGGGAGTGACACTGAAGCTTTCTTT.

CDR3 nucleotide sequence: TGTGCCAGCAGCTTTAGACCGGACCTCACCCGCGGGGTTAACAATGAGCAGTTCTTC. Translated, it gives CASSFRPDLTRGVNNEQFF. The chain has TRBV7-9 and TRBJ2-1, with D possibly TRBD2 on 6 matching bases. The germline V and J ends were trimmed by 3 bases and 5 bases, with 26 bases remaining between them. CDR1 is SEHNR and CDR2 is FQNEAQ in the germline V gene (reference sequence). There are 19 residues in the CDR3.

The chain combines TRBV10-1 with TRBJ2-5, with D possibly matching TRBD1 (6 bases). The CDR3 spans 15 residues. Germline CDR1 WNHNN, CDR2 SYGVQD (reference sequence). Trimming stripped 3 bases from V and 2 bases from J, with 13 bases between. The CDR3 sequence is CASSEIRGPQETQYF. CDR3 DNA: TGCGCCAGCAGTGAAATCAGGGGACCGCAAGAGACCCAGTACTTC.

The rearrangement links TRBV29-1 to TRBJ2-1; a weak D match, TRBD1 (6 bases). The CDR3 consists of 12 residues. Germline loops: CDR1 SQVTM, CDR2 ANQGSEA. Trimming removed 0 bases at V and 15 bases at J, with 15 bases between. CDR3 in DNA: TGCAGCGTTGAAGAAAGCGCACAGGGCCGGTTCTTC. Translation gives CSVEESAQGRFF.

The chain combines TRBV11-1 with TRBJ1-3; 8 nucleotides align to TRBD1. Trimming at V came to 3 bases and at J to 2 bases, leaving 15 bases not matched to a gene. The CDR3 extends over 19 amino acids. Germline assignment: CDR1 SGHAT and CDR2 FQDESV (reference sequence). The CDR3 reads CASSFGSNDRGGTGNTIYF. CDR3 coding DNA: TGTGCCAGCAGCTTCGGGTCTAACGACAGGGGAGGCACTGGAAACACCATATATTTT.

The chain recombines TRBV28 with TRBJ2-1; D is perhaps TRBD2 (6 bases). The length of the CDR3 is 15 residues. Trimming removed 6 bases from V and 6 bases from J, with 18 bases in between. Germline V CDR1 and CDR2: MDHEN, SYDVKM. The DNA of the CDR3 is TGTGCCAGCAGCCTCAGCGGGTTGATCGTCAATGAGCAGTTCTTC. Its translation: CASSLSGLIVNEQFF.

The chain uses TRBV29-1 and TRBJ2-3; D is ambiguous. Trimming pared 3 bases from V and 0 bases from J, leaving 7 bases between. CDR3 length: 13 amino acids. Germline assignment: CDR1 SQVTM and CDR2 ANQGSEA. Written as DNA, the CDR3 is TGCAGCGTTGATTCCGTAAGCACAGATACGCAGTATTTT. Its protein is CSVDSVSTDTQYF.

This chain joins TRBV7-9 and TRBJ1-2; TRBD1 is a possible D gene (6 bases). Germline V CDR1 and CDR2: SEHNR, FQNEAQ (reference sequence). This CDR3 contains 15 residues. The V and J ends lost 5 bases and 2 bases respectively, with 15 bases between them. This CDR3 is CASSTWDKSNYGYTF. In DNA form, the CDR3 reads TGTGCCAGCAGCACTTGGGACAAAAGCAACTATGGCTACACCTTC.

The V gene is TRBV6-6, the J gene TRBJ2-5, with 12 bases identical to TRBD2. The CDR3 is 14 amino acids. Germline CDR1 MNHNY, CDR2 SVGAGI (reference sequence). V lost 4 bases, J lost 5 bases, and 2 bases stayed unmatched. CDR3 nucleotides: TGTGCCAGCAGTTCACTAGCGGGGGGTGAGACCCAGTACTTC. Translated, it gives CASSSLAGGETQYF.

J is TRBJ1-1 and V is TRBV15, with 7 bases identical to TRBD1. The CDR3 consists of 15 residues. Losses at the gene ends were 7 bases for V and 4 bases for J; bases not matched to a gene: 12. Germline CDR1 is LNHNV and CDR2 is YYDKDF (reference sequence). As DNA, the CDR3 is TGTGCCACCAAGGGTTTAGGAGGGGGCGGCACTGAAGCTTTCTTT. Translated: CATKGLGGGGTEAFF.

A note on this clone: At one of its ends the junction is not consistent with the germline gene, which may arise from a read error. V gene TRBV5-1 combines with J gene TRBJ2-3, with D possibly matching TRBD2 (6 bases). Germline CDR1 SGHRS, CDR2 YFSETQ. The CDR3 loop spans 15 amino acids. CDR3 in amino acids: CASTLSGVSTDTQYF. CDR3 nucleotide sequence: TGCGCCAGCACCTTGTCGGGGGTTAGCACAGATACGCAGTATTTT.

The chain employs TRBV5-1 and TRBJ2-5; D gene unclear. This CDR3 comprises 13 residues. Germline V gene sequence: CDR1 SGHRS, CDR2 YFSETQ. V lost 5 bases and J 3 bases, leaving 11 bases between the germline ends. The CDR3 nucleotides are TGCGCCAGCAGTAGTCCCGCAAAAGAGACCCAGTACTTC. Translating gives CASSSPAKETQYF.

The chain is built from TRBV11-3 and TRBJ1-1; D is unresolved. V lost 3 bases to trimming and J lost 1 base, with 15 bases between them. Per germline, CDR1 SGHNT and CDR2 YENEEA. This CDR3 spans 16 amino acids. The CDR3 sequence: CASSFSGDVTNTEAFF. As DNA, the CDR3 is TGTGCCAGCAGCTTTTCAGGTGATGTGACGAACACTGAAGCTTTCTTT. Variable domain in full (rest from reference TRBV11-3 and TRBJ1-1): EAGVVQSPRYKIIEKKQPVAFWCNPISGHNTLYWYLQNLGQGPELLIRYENEEAVDDSQLPKDRFSAERLKGVDSTLKIQPAELGDSAVYLCASSFSGDVTNTEAFFGQGTRLTVV.

The chain combines TRBV15 with TRBJ2-2; D uncertain. Trimming removed 0 bases at V and 7 bases at J, with 12 bases between. The CDR3 is made up of 15 amino acids. The V gene's germline CDR1 is LNHNV and CDR2 YYDKDF (reference sequence). The CDR3 coding sequence is TGTGCCACCAGCAGAGATAGGCTAGATAACGGGGAGCTGTTTTTT. Translation: CATSRDRLDNGELFF.

The chain links TRBV7-2 to TRBJ2-7; the match to TRBD1 covers 7 bases. The germline V gene has CDR1 SGHTA and CDR2 FQGNSA. The CDR3 runs 16 residues. The junction had 13 bases not matched to a gene; V was cut back by 5 bases and J by 3 bases. CDR3 DNA: TGTGCCAGCAGCGTCGGACAGGATTCCCGACTCTACGAGCAGTACTTC. Its protein is CASSVGQDSRLYEQYF.

J is TRBJ2-7 and V is TRBV7-8; TRBD2 aligns across 13 bases. This CDR3 region has 16 residues. With V trimmed by 7 bases and J by 5 bases, 11 bases remained unmatched. Germline V lookup: CDR1 SGHVS, CDR2 FQNEAQ. DNA for the CDR3: TGTGCCAGCAACCCAAGAAGGACTAGCGGGAGCCACGAGCAGTACTTC. It is translated as CASNPRRTSGSHEQYF.

The gene calls are TRBV7-9 and TRBJ2-4; D possibly corresponds to TRBD2 (7 bases). The CDR3 extends over 15 amino acids. Trimming took off 4 bases at V and 1 base at J, with 11 bases between the two ends. Germline V gives CDR1 SEHNR, CDR2 FQNEAQ (reference sequence). CDR3 protein: CASSSGGRAKNIQYF. The CDR3 DNA sequence: TGTGCCAGCAGCTCCGGGGGGCGGGCCAAAAACATTCAGTACTTC.

V gene TRBV9 combines with J gene TRBJ1-2, with D possibly matching TRBD1 (5 bases). This CDR3 region has 15 residues. The germline CDR1 and CDR2 sequences are SGDLS and YYNGEE. With 4 bases removed from V and 1 base from J, the gap between germline ends came to 14 bases. The CDR3 protein is CASSSLGGYNYGYTF. The CDR3 region has the DNA TGTGCCAGCAGCTCCCTGGGGGGGTATAACTATGGCTACACCTTC.